This T cell receptor beta chain was profiled in a study of shared clonotypes between healthy human individuals. Germline V gene sequence: CDR1 SGHDN, CDR2 FVKESK. The CDR3 spans 17 residues. Losses at the gene ends were 0 bases for V and 5 bases for J; bases not matched to a gene: 12. Unsorted PBMC contributed 250 to 300 ng DNA, roughly 30,000 T cell genomes, to each replicate PCR. The assay was immunoSEQ multiplex PCR, and TCRdb's table has in-frame clones only and misses some. The top ten hold approximately 12% of the sample, which has more than 400,000 clones, around four fifths seen once. Of note for this clone: Its antigen is not known.

Points from the study as a whole: Donors were few, which limited the genetic and exposure-history diversity represented. Sequencing depth was expected to affect clonotype sharing among donors.

This chain joins TRBV14 and TRBJ1-2; TRBD1 matches at 7 bases. Material: PBMCs. The source is a middle-aged woman in good health. Some clones in this sample may be carry-over from other donors' samples. In nucleotides, the CDR3 is TGTGCCAGCAGCCAAGACAGTCTCGAGGCAGGGGGGTATGGCTACACCTTC. Its protein is CASSQDSLEAGGYGYTF.